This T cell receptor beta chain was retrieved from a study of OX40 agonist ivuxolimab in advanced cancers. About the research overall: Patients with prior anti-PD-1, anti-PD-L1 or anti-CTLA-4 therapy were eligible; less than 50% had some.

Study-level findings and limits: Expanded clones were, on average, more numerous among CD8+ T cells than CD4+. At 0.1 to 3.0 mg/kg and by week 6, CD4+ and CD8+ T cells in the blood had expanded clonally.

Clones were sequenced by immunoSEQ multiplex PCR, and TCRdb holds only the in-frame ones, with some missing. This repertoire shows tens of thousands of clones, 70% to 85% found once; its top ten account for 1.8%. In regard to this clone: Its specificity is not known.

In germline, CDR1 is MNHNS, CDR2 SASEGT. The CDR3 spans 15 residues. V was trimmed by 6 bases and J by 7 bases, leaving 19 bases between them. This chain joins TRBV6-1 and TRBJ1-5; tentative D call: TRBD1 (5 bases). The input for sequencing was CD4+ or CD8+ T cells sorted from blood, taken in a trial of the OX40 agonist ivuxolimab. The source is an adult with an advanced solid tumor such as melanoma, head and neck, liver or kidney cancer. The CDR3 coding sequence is TGTGCCAGCAGGGCCCTGGACGGCTCAGGGCAGCCCCAGCATTTT. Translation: CASRALDGSGQPQHF.